Listed here are 27 T cell receptor beta chains from one sample, sequenced in a study of CD4 and CD8 cells across lung adenocarcinoma regions. TCRdb analysed the PCR reads with MiXCR anew, one entry per CDR3 protein. This sample has thousands of distinct CDR3 sequences, with roughly 52% found just once. The source material was CD8+ T cells from the center of a lung tumor. These TCRs come from a female donor with lung adenocarcinoma. The CD4 and CD8 labels of this study may be unreliable.

This clonotype was detected ten times or more. The chain uses TRBV12-3 or TRBV12-4 and TRBJ1-1; D is perhaps TRBD1 (5 bases). Trimming removed 4 bases from V and 0 bases from J, with 21 bases in between. This CDR3 region has 18 residues. In nucleotides, the CDR3 is TGTGCCAGCAGTTCGGTCCCCAAGACAGCTATTTTGAACACTGAAGCTTTCTTT. This sequence encodes CASSSVPKTAILNTEAFF.

This clonotype is judged medium-sized. The junction does not match germline at one end; this may be a read error. The chain links TRBV7-7 to TRBJ2-3; D not certain. This CDR3 spans 15 amino acids. Germline lookup yields CDR1 SSHAT and CDR2 FNYEAQ (reference sequence). CDR3 residues: CASSLGFVGTDTQYF. The CDR3 DNA sequence: TGTGCTAGCAGCTTAGGGTTTGTTGGCACAGATACGCAGTATTTT.

The rearrangement links TRBV11-3 to TRBJ2-1, with a weak D call TRBD2 (6 bases). The J call may not be correct, given that the DNA end is closer to TRBJ2-7. The germline CDR1 and CDR2 sequences are SGHNT and YENEEA. The CDR3 length is 13 residues. DNA for the CDR3: TGTGCCAGCAGTCCGACTAGGAAAGGTGAGCAGTACTTC. Translated, it gives CASSPTRKGEQYF.

Within the sample, this clonotype is medium-sized. The chain links TRBV7-9 to TRBJ2-1; 9 bases are shared with TRBD2. Trimming removed 5 bases from V and 10 bases from J; junction bases left unmatched: 21. Germline loops: CDR1 SEHNR, CDR2 FQNEAQ (reference sequence). There are 18 residues in the CDR3. The CDR3 nucleotides are TGTGCCAGCAGCCCTATTAGCGGGGGACTTTACTCTCCCTACGAGCAGTTCTTC. Translating gives CASSPISGGLYSPYEQFF.

This chain links TRBV20-1 with TRBJ2-1; a possible D gene is TRBD2 (6 bases). Between the trimmed V and J ends, which lost 0 bases and 0 bases, there was a span of 15 bases. This CDR3 is built from 17 residues. Germline CDR1 is DFQATT and CDR2 is SNEGSKA (reference sequence). CDR3: CSARDPRGRSSYNEQFF. CDR3 in DNA: TGCAGTGCTAGAGATCCGCGAGGGAGGTCCTCCTACAATGAGCAGTTCTTC.

This chain uses TRBV7-8 with TRBJ2-4; D remains unclear. The CDR3 loop spans 16 amino acids. Germline assignment: CDR1 SGHVS and CDR2 FQNEAQ. With 2 bases removed from V and 13 bases from J, the gap between germline ends came to 24 bases. The CDR3 bases are TGTGCCAGCAGCTTATCGGAAAGGAAGACCAAAGACACCCAGTACTTC. It translates to CASSLSERKTKDTQYF.

Note on this clonotype: The CDR3 end shows no conserved phenylalanine or tryptophan, and so a read error is likely. The DNA is omitted, as the CDR3 cannot be located on it reliably, and the CDR3 follows TCRdb's listing. The V and J genes are TRBV11-1 and TRBJ2-3. Germline V lookup: CDR1 SGHAT, CDR2 FQDESV (reference sequence). The CDR3 is 15 residues long, ends included. CDR3 loop: CASSLWGPGADTRHL.

Details on this clonotype: The junction departs from the called germline gene at one end, perhaps through a read error. The CDR3 loop reads CAGKLCDREPDTQYF. CDR3 DNA sequence: TGTGCCGGCAAGCTATGCGACAGAGAACCAGATACCCAGTATTTT. The rearrangement joins TRBV6-1 to TRBJ2-3; D may be TRBD1 (5 bases). This CDR3 is built from 15 residues. Germline values: CDR1 MNHNS, CDR2 SASEGT.

This clonotype was observed a handful of times. The junction does not match germline at one end; this may be a read error. The chain has TRBV7-2 and TRBJ2-4; D may correspond to TRBD1 or TRBD2 (5 bases each). The CDR3 spans 11 residues. In germline, CDR1 is SGHTA, CDR2 FQGNSA. Here the CDR3 DNA reads TGTGCCAGCCTAGCCGAGGACATCCAGTACTTC. Its translation: CASLAEDIQYF. The full variable domain, with the rest looked up from reference TRBV7-2 and TRBJ2-4, is GAGVSQSPSNKVTEKGKDVELRCDPISGHTALYWYRQSLGQGLEFLIYFQGNSAPDKSGLPSDRFSAERTGGSVSTLTIQRTQQEDSAVYLCASLAEDIQYFGAGTRLSVL.

This chain links TRBV5-6 with TRBJ2-6; D perhaps matches TRBD2 (7 bases). Gene TRBJ2-4 matches the end of the DNA better, so the J call may be wrong. Germline lookup yields CDR1 SGHDT and CDR2 YYEEEE. The CDR3 loop spans 15 amino acids. CDR3 residues: CASSLLGGLENIQYF. As DNA, the CDR3 is TGTGCCAGCAGCTTGCTCGGGGGGCTAGAAAACATTCAGTACTTC.

In the case of this clonotype: Given the absence of the conserved phenylalanine or tryptophan at the CDR3 end, a read error is likely. The DNA is left out, because the CDR3 cannot be placed on it with certainty; the CDR3 is given as TCRdb lists it. The chain has TRBV27 and TRBJ2-5. Germline V gene lookup returns CDR1 MNHEY and CDR2 SMNVEV (reference sequence). Including both end residues, the CDR3 is 13 amino acids long. The CDR3 is CASCVIGMESQFL.

This clonotype is termed medium-sized. This chain connects TRBV6-7 to TRBJ1-6, with D tentatively TRBD1 (5 bases). TRBV6-7 has ORF status, its function being uncertain. The CDR3 loop spans 13 amino acids. V dropped 10 bases and J dropped 6 bases, with 13 bases sitting between them. The chain's CDR3 is CATNLRGNSPLHF. DNA for the CDR3: TGTGCCACGAATTTAAGGGGTAATTCACCCCTCCACTTT.

This clonotype was counted ten times or more. The chain uses TRBV11-2 and TRBJ2-5; perhaps TRBD2 as D (6 bases). This CDR3 has 16 amino acids. Germline V CDR1 and CDR2: SGHAT, FQNNGV. Deletions cut 1 base from V and 5 bases from J, with 17 bases between. The CDR3 reads CASSLGSSIAGETQYF. CDR3 nucleotide sequence: TGTGCCAGCAGCTTAGGTAGCAGCATTGCGGGGGAGACCCAGTACTTC.

A remark on this clonotype: The CDR3 does not close with the conserved phenylalanine or tryptophan, likely indicating a read error. The DNA is omitted, as the CDR3 cannot be located on it reliably, and the CDR3 follows TCRdb's listing. The V call is TRBV7-2, the J call TRBJ1-1. Per germline, CDR1 SGHTA and CDR2 FQGNSA. The CDR3 adds up to 16 amino acids, both ends counted. The CDR3 sequence is CASSLLRALRPSTSGQ.

A few counts support this clonotype. The rearrangement links TRBV12-3 or TRBV12-4 to TRBJ2-7; TRBD2 agrees at 11 bases. This CDR3 spans 14 amino acids. V was pared by 6 bases and J by 4 bases, with 5 bases of the junction left unmatched. CDR3 residues: CASRPTSGSYEQYF. CDR3 DNA: TGTGCCAGCAGGCCCACTAGCGGGAGTTACGAGCAGTACTTC.

A remark on this clonotype: Compared with germline, one end of the junction differs, possibly owing to a read error. The V and J genes are TRBV7-7 and TRBJ2-2, with D perhaps TRBD2 (5 bases). The J call could be wrong; TRBJ2-3 is a better fit for the DNA end. From germline, CDR1 is SSHAT and CDR2 FNYEAQ (reference sequence). This CDR3 has 14 residues. For the CDR3, the DNA is TGTGCTAGCAGCTTAGGAGGTCCCCAAGAGACCCAGTATTTT. Translated, it gives CASSLGGPQETQYF.

The chain uses TRBV7-6 and TRBJ2-2; no clear D gene. The CDR3 totals 19 residues. Trimming shortened V by 0 bases and J by 6 bases, and 23 bases separated the two germline ends. Germline CDR1 SGHVS, CDR2 FNYEAQ. The CDR3 loop is CASSLAIRQLNFSAGELFF. CDR3 coding DNA: TGTGCCAGCAGCTTAGCGATTAGGCAGTTAAACTTCAGTGCCGGGGAGCTGTTTTTT.

As regards this clonotype: At one end, the junction sequence differs from germline, possibly due to a read error. The rearrangement links TRBV7-7 to TRBJ2-1, with TRBD1 matching over 8 bases. The DNA end is more similar to TRBJ2-4, so the J call may be wrong. CDR1 is SSHAT, CDR2 FNYEAQ, per germline (reference sequence). The CDR3 runs to 23 residues. CDR3 DNA: TGTGCTAGCAGCTTAGCCTTGAGAAGGACCGGGACAGGCCTATCTCTAGCCAAAGACACTCAGTACTTC. This translates into CASSLALRRTGTGLSLAKDTQYF.

This clonotype came up many times. V usage is TRBV5-5 and J usage is TRBJ2-5, with 8 bases identical to TRBD2. The germline gives CDR1 SGHKS, CDR2 YYEKEE (reference sequence). There are 17 residues in the CDR3. With 0 bases clipped from V and 1 base from J, the junction kept 8 bases outside the gene matches. The CDR3 protein is CASSLAAAGVLQETQYF. The CDR3 DNA reads as TGTGCCAGCAGCTTGGCCGCAGCGGGAGTCCTCCAAGAGACCCAGTACTTC.

This sequence joins TRBV6-1 and TRBJ2-4; 8 nucleotides align to TRBD1. The J call may be in error: the DNA end matches TRBJ2-1 better. Germline-derived CDR1 and CDR2 are MNHNS and SASEGT. The CDR3 length is 13 residues. The CDR3 is CASFQTGENIQFF. The DNA for the CDR3 is TGTGCCAGCTTCCAGACAGGGGAAAACATTCAGTTCTTC.

The chain is built from TRBV10-3 and TRBJ2-3, with D possibly being TRBD2 (6 bases). Gene TRBJ2-1 matches the end of the DNA better, so the J call may be wrong. This CDR3 spans 12 amino acids. CDR1 and CDR2 from the germline V gene are ENHRY and SYGVKD. The CDR3 spells CAIRTSSSEQFF. In DNA form, the CDR3 reads TGTGCCATCAGGACTAGTAGCAGCGAGCAGTTCTTC.

For the CDR3, the DNA is TGTGCCAGCAGTTATTTCGGCGGTAAGAACACTGAAGCTTTCTTT. Amino acid sequence: CASSYFGGKNTEAFF. This chain connects TRBV12-3 or TRBV12-4 to TRBJ1-1; D is unclear. The CDR3 contains 15 residues. V lost 4 bases and J 1 base, leaving 13 bases between the germline ends.

This clonotype has at least ten counts. This sequence joins TRBV7-2 and TRBJ1-5; D remains unclear. Germline values: CDR1 SGHTA, CDR2 FQGNSA. The V end was cut by 2 bases, the J end by 1 base, with 12 bases between. The CDR3 is 16 amino acids. CDR3 sequence reads: CASSLFRSRSNQPQHF. The CDR3 DNA sequence: TGTGCCAGCAGCTTATTTCGGAGTCGGAGCAATCAGCCCCAGCATTTT. Full variable domain (missing parts from reference TRBV7-2 and TRBJ1-5): GAGVSQSPSNKVTEKGKDVELRCDPISGHTALYWYRQSLGQGLEFLIYFQGNSAPDKSGLPSDRFSAERTGGSVSTLTIQRTQQEDSAVYLCASSLFRSRSNQPQHFGDGTRLSIL.

This clonotype showed up just once. In DNA form, the CDR3 reads TGTGCCAGCAGCACTAAAGACGGGAGGTCCTACAATGAGCAGTTCTTC. Translation: CASSTKDGRSYNEQFF. V is TRBV7-8 and J is TRBJ2-1, with 7 bases that match TRBD2. The germline gives CDR1 SGHVS, CDR2 FQNEAQ. Losses at the gene ends were 5 bases for V and 1 base for J; bases not matched to a gene: 8. This CDR3 region has 16 residues.

Of note for this clonotype: A read error may account for a junction end that differs from germline. The chain links TRBV6-1 to TRBJ2-3; the D call may be TRBD1 or TRBD2 (5 bases each). This CDR3 region has 14 residues. Germline V lookup: CDR1 MNHNS, CDR2 SASEGT. CDR3 region: CAGKAGRGADTQYF. For the CDR3, the DNA is TGTGCCGGCAAGGCGGGCCGGGGCGCAGATACCCAGTACTTT.

This clonotype was seen a few times. The chain couples TRBV7-2 to TRBJ2-1; 12 nucleotides align to TRBD2. V gave up 6 bases and J gave up 5 bases; unmatched junction bases: 5. In germline, CDR1 is SGHTA, CDR2 FQGNSA. The CDR3 sequence is 15 residues long. Here the CDR3 reads CASSSGLAGNNEQFF. DNA for the CDR3: TGTGCCAGCAGTTCCGGACTAGCGGGGAACAATGAGCAGTTCTTC. Full variable domain (missing parts from reference TRBV7-2 and TRBJ2-1): GAGVSQSPSNKVTEKGKDVELRCDPISGHTALYWYRQSLGQGLEFLIYFQGNSAPDKSGLPSDRFSAERTGGSVSTLTIQRTQQEDSAVYLCASSSGLAGNNEQFFGPGTRLTVL.

The J gene is TRBJ2-1, the V gene TRBV6-1; either TRBD1 or TRBD2 may fit D (5 bases each). The V end lost 6 bases, the J end lost 12 bases, and 27 bases lay between the germline ends. The germline V gene encodes CDR1 MNHNS and CDR2 SASEGT. The CDR3 length is 16 residues. CDR3 amino acids: CASRSGTAQSSDAQFF. In DNA form, the CDR3 reads TGTGCCAGCAGGTCAGGGACGGCACAGAGCTCCGATGCGCAGTTCTTC.